Listed here is a single T cell receptor (beta chain). Its antigen is not identified. The CDR3 does not close with the conserved phenylalanine or tryptophan, likely indicating a read error. The data were taken from a study of tumor and adjacent non-tumor tissue in lung cancer. Study context: The cohort had about a dozen adenocarcinoma, 2 squamous cell and 1 small cell patients. Stage I to III disease affected about nine men and roughly 5 women aged roughly 31 to 76. General study findings and limits: TCR diversity was significantly greater in tumor than normal lung tissue.

TCRbeta libraries were built with three rounds of nested PCR, modified from ARM-PCR. TCRdb independently ran MiXCR on the multiplex PCR reads; one entry per CDR3 protein. The sample yields roughly 82,000 distinct CDR3 sequences, around 82% seen once. This sample's RNA came from whole unsorted tissue. More than 3 cm separated this lung sample from the edge of the tumor. Chemotherapy-naive patients with new lung cancer underwent thoracic surgery in China, August–late 2014. The germline CDR1 and CDR2 sequences are ENHRY and SYGVKD. The CDR3 extends over 14 amino acids. The V call is TRBV10-3, the J call TRBJ1-5, with unresolved D. Sequenced sample: distant non-tumor lung tissue. The sequence came from a woman in her forties or fifties with non-small cell lung cancer. The CDR3 nucleotides read TGTGCCATCACTGAGTCGGGAGGGCGTCAGCCCCAGCATTCT. As protein: CAITESGGRQPQHS.